The clone carrying this T cell receptor (beta chain) was seen just once. The V gene lost 5 bases and the J gene lost 2 bases, with 12 bases spanning the gap. The germline V gene encodes CDR1 SNHLY and CDR2 FYNNEI. The CDR3 has 14 residues. The data were produced by immunoSEQ multiplex PCR, yet TCRdb's version contains in-frame clones alone and is incomplete. Here the sample spans a few hundred thousand clones, around nine tenths being singletons. This entry belongs to a study of blood T cell repertoires in COVID-19. This chain connects TRBV2 to TRBJ1-2; a weak D match, TRBD1 (6 bases). The sequence was collected from a woman aged 55-69 years in a cohort exposed to, infected with or recovered from COVID-19 (not recorded which). Sequences were obtained from PBMCs or T cells enriched from blood (not recorded which). CDR3 protein: CASSSDSSNYGYTF. CDR3 nucleotides: TGTGCCAGCAGTTCGGACAGCTCCAACTATGGCTACACCTTC.